This T cell receptor beta chain was retrieved from a study of blood T cell repertoires in COVID-19. Study details: From T cells, B-cell-depleted T cells, or PBMCs came the material, which was cDNA or gDNA.

Generated by immunoSEQ multiplex PCR, the TCRdb table keeps only in-frame clones and is missing some. The sample includes about 91,000 clones, more than 70% of them seen just once. This CDR3 comprises 13 residues. Trimming took off 5 bases at V and 14 bases at J, with 20 bases between the two ends. Germline CDR1 and CDR2: MNHEY and SMNVEV (reference sequence). The source of this sequence is an elderly woman with active COVID-19. The specimen sequenced was peripheral blood. The chain joins TRBV27 to TRBJ2-3, with D perhaps TRBD2 (6 bases). CDR3 DNA: TGTGCCAGCAGTCCGCCGACTAGATCTCCCCGGTATTTT. It yields the protein CASSPPTRSPRYF.